What follows describes a single T cell receptor (beta chain). Its specificity is not known. Specified treatment: roughly nine-day PBMC culture with coronavirus spike peptide pools or control peptides (ViraFEST assay). The record originates from a study of vaccination and CD4 T cells after COVID-19. Sequencing of DNA taken from cultured CD4+ T cells relied on the Oncomine TCR Beta short-read assay. TCRdb reprocessed the PCR reads via MiXCR and lists one record per CDR3 protein. This table holds approximately 17,000 distinct CDR3 sequences, approximately 31% found once. Sequenced input: cultured CD4+ T cells from blood. This TCR was recovered from a human donor with COVID-19.

The CDR3 loop reads CASTGDTDTQYF. In nucleotides, the CDR3 is TGTGCCAGCACCGGGGACACAGATACGCAGTATTTT. V and J are TRBV2 and TRBJ2-3; perhaps TRBD2 as D (5 bases). Germline-derived CDR1 and CDR2 are SNHLY and FYNNEI. Trimming left V 7 bases short and J 2 bases short, with 7 bases between. The CDR3 spans 12 residues. Complete variable domain (other parts from reference TRBV2 and TRBJ2-3): EPEVTQTPSHQVTQMGQEVILRCVPISNHLYFYWYRQILGQKVEFLVSFYNNEISEKSEIFDDQFSVERPDGSNFTLKIRSTKLEDSAMYFCASTGDTDTQYFGPGTRLTVL.